This T cell receptor beta chain was obtained from a study of Ad26.COV2.S vaccination and SARS-CoV-2 variants. The study's findings and limits: Comparable non-spike TCR breadth was observed in vaccine and placebo recipients.

Treatment specified: approximately 18 received Ad26.COV2.S at low or high dose, single or two shots; roughly 5 received placebo; per-sample allocation not given. Day 63 after the first injection of vaccine or placebo was the sampling time. Spike of the Wuhan-strain SARS-CoV-2 was expressed by an Ad26 vector, which formed the vaccine. In regard to this clone: What it binds is not known.

The CDR3 sequence is 12 residues long. V was clipped by 3 bases and J by 7 bases; unmatched bases: 2. Germline assignment: CDR1 MDHEN and CDR2 SYDVKM. Assay used: immunoSEQ multiplex PCR; TCRdb lists only in-frame clones, some missing. The table records some 340,000 clones, 70% to 90% of them present only once. The input for sequencing was peripheral blood, taken in a trial of Ad26.COV2.S vaccine versus placebo. The clonotype originates from a person between 18 and 59 years old who received the Ad26.COV2.S COVID-19 vaccine or a placebo. This chain connects TRBV28 to TRBJ1-1; 7 bases are a match to TRBD1. CDR3 amino acids: CASSFRTGEAFF. Written as DNA, the CDR3 is TGTGCCAGCAGTTTCCGGACAGGTGAAGCTTTCTTT. The variable domain in full, with the rest retrieved from reference TRBV28 and TRBJ1-1, is DVKVTQSSRYLVKRTGEKVFLECVQDMDHENMFWYRQDPGLGLRLIYFSYDVKMKEKGDIPEGYSVSREKKERFSLILESASTNQTSMYLCASSFRTGEAFFGQGTRLTVV.